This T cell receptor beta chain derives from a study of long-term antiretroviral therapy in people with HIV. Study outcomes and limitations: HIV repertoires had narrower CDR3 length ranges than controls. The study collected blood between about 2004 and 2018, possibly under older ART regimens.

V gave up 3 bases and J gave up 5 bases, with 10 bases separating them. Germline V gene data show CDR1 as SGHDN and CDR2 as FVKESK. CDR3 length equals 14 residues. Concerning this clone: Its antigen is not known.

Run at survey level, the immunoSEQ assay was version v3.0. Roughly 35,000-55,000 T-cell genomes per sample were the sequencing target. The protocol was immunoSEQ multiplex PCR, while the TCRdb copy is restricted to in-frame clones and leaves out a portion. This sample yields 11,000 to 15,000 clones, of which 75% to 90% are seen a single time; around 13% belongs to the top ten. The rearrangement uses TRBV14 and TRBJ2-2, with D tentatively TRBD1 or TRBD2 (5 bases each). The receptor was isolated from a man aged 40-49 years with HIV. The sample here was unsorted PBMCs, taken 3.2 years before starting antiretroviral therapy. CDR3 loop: CASSQGTGTGELFF. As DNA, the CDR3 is TGTGCCAGCAGCCAGGGGACCGGGACCGGGGAGCTGTTTTTT.